The sequence of this T cell receptor beta chain was determined in a study of radiation and T cells in renal cell carcinoma (dated by TCRdb to about 2020). Concerning the study at large: Samples came from a clinical trial, in which primary renal cell carcinomas received 15 Gy stereotactic body radiation therapy followed by nephrectomy 4 weeks later. Across all 50 or so samples, 4,016,671 unique CDR3 nucleotide sequences, encoding about 2,700,000 unique CDR3 amino acid sequences, were identified. A total of 50 to 55 samples underwent TCR beta sequencing, made up of some 26 tumors and approximately 27 peripheral blood samples.

V lost 0 bases and J lost 0 bases; the stretch between them is 16 bases long. From cysteine to phenylalanine, the CDR3 is 18 amino acids long. CDR3 DNA is the only sequence kept; it has 54 bases, read in frame from the first base. Sample time point, as interpreted from the label and publication: blood 2 weeks post-SBRT. What the treatment or condition label conveys for this sample: 15 Gy SBRT to primary tumor, nephrectomy 4 weeks later. To follow tumor-enriched clonotypes, serial peripheral blood was collected from radiation-treated patients at baseline and at 2 weeks and 4 weeks after SBRT. Every patient's renal cell carcinoma showed clear cell pathology. The QIAamp DNA Blood Mini Kit (Qiagen) was used to prepare genomic DNA for TCR sequencing. The analyses included only samples that passed all quality control checks. As regards this clone: Its target antigen remains unknown. No quality values exist for individual bases; no much larger clone is one base distant.

Following the manufacturer's recommendations, the immunoSEQ kit was used to generate TCR beta libraries from genomic DNA. For library preparation, a first multiplex PCR was performed with proprietary primers, followed by a second PCR in which unique barcodes were added, and bead cleanups were performed after each round. Each sample batch included a kit-provided positive control reaction and a negative control reaction. The final libraries were assessed on an Agilent 4200 TapeStation D1000 ScreenTape, pooled by volume, and quantified by qPCR. Sequencing was performed on an Illumina NextSeq500 using a MidOutput 150-cycle cartridge, with 156 Read1 cycles, 15 Index1 cycles, and the kit custom primers. The pooled library was loaded at 1.0 pM, with a 20% PhiX control spiked in. Concerning the study's data processing: The vendor-processed data were analyzed in R, and a clonotype was defined as all T cells that share the same CDR3 nucleotide sequence. For clone abundance analyses, frequencies were normalized to the 10,000 most abundant clones per sample. Public T cell clones, which averaged fewer than five per sample, were excluded before analysis. Tumor-enriched and baseline blood-enriched clonotypes were defined by at least a 32-fold difference in abundance between compartments. A beta-binomial differential abundance model was used to identify clonotypes that expanded or contracted between blood time points. Similarity between tumor and blood repertoires was quantified using the Baroni-Urbani and Buser coefficient, and groups were compared with two-tailed Wilcoxon tests in R. The table was pulled from immuneACCESS by TCRdb, which kept in-frame rearrangements only. Such tables lose some clones; where checked, under half of the loss comes from unresolved V genes, and the rest has no known cause. That table furnishes V, J and clone size, whereas the DNA furnished D and trimming. A total of over 60,000 clones appear in this sample, just over 85% of them only once. The ten largest clones add up to 20% to 25% of the sample.

The paper as a whole reports these results and caveats: Changes in the blood repertoire were not tracked past 4 weeks after treatment. Top tumor clonotypes rose in blood from baseline to 2 weeks post-radiation, then contracted by 4 weeks, suggesting transient expansion of tumor-resident clones. Effects of radiation dose or scheduling on the TCR repertoire could not be addressed with the single-armed trial design. No pretreatment tumor biopsies were available, so the baseline intratumoral presence of clonotypes could not be determined.

This TCR derives from a woman between 50 and 59 years old with renal cell carcinoma. This material consisted of blood, taken from a patient whose treatment included radiotherapy and nephrectomy. This chain is built from TRBV23-1 and TRBJ2-3; D gene: possibly TRBD1, on 6 matching bases. TRBV23-1 is reported as an ORF; its role is uncertain. At the DNA level, the sequence is TGCGCCAGCAGTCAATCGGACAGAGGATGGGTGAGCACAGATACGCAGTATTTT. Its protein reads: CASSQSDRGWVSTDTQYF.